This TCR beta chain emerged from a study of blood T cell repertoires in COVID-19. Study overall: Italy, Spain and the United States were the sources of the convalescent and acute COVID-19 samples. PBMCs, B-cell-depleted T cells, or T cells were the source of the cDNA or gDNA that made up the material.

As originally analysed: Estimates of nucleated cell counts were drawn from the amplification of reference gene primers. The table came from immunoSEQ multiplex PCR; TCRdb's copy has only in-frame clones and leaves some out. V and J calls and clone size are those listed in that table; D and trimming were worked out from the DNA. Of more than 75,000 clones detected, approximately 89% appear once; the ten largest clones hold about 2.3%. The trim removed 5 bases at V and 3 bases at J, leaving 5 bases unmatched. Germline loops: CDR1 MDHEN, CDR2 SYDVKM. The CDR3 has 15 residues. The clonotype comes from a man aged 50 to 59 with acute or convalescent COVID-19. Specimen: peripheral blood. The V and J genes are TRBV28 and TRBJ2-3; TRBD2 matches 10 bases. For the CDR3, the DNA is TGTGCCAGCAGTACCGGGACTAGCGAGACAGATACGCAGTATTTT. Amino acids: CASSTGTSETDTQYF.